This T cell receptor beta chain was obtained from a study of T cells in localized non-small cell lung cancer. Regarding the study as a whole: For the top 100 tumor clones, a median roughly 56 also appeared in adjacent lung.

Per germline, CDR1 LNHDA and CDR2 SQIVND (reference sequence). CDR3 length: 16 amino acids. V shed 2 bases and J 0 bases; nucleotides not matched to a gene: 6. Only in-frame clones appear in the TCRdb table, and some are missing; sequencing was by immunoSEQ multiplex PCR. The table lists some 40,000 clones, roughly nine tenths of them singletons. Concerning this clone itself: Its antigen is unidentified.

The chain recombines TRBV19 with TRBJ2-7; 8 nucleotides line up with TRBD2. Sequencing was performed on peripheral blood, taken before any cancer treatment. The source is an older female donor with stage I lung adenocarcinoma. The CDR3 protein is CASSIRGGGSSYEQYF. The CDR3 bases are TGTGCCAGTAGTATACGAGGCGGGGGGAGCTCCTACGAGCAGTACTTC.